The 30 T cell receptor beta chains below were found in one sample sequenced in a study of Ad26.COV2.S vaccination and SARS-CoV-2 variants. Using immunoSEQ multiplex PCR, the repertoire was profiled, and TCRdb retains in-frame clones only, with some absent. The table lists 350,000 to 500,000 clones, 89% of them singletons. Treatment specified: some 19 received Ad26.COV2.S at low or high dose, single or two shots; 5 received placebo; per-sample allocation not given. Material that was analyzed had been drawn on day 63 after the first vaccine or placebo injection. Source: peripheral blood, taken in a trial of Ad26.COV2.S vaccine versus placebo. All receptors come from a person aged 18-65 years who received the Ad26.COV2.S COVID-19 vaccine or a placebo.

The CDR3 coding sequence is TGTGCCAGCGGGTTACCAGGGTGGAGGGCCGACGAGCAGTACTTC. It specifies CASGLPGWRADEQYF. This chain uses TRBV28 with TRBJ2-7; maybe TRBD2 (6 bases). This CDR3 contains 15 residues. Germline CDR1 and CDR2: MDHEN and SYDVKM. V was trimmed by 8 bases and J by 5 bases, leaving 22 bases between them.

This clone was observed a single time. The rearrangement links TRBV6-5 to TRBJ1-6; weak D call: TRBD1 (5 bases). The CDR3 runs to 13 residues. Germline CDR1 is MNHEY and CDR2 is SVGAGI. Trimming removed 6 bases from V and 7 bases from J, with 10 bases in between. CDR3 sequence (DNA): TGTGCCAGCAGGGGGGACGCCAATTCACCCCTCCACTTT. As protein: CASRGDANSPLHF.

The V call is TRBV6-5, the J call TRBJ1-4; D uncertain. The CDR3 consists of 15 residues. CDR1 is MNHEY and CDR2 is SVGAGI in the germline V gene. V was cut by 7 bases and J by 4 bases, with 16 bases left in between. CDR3 amino acids: CASTKRSAHNEKLFF. The CDR3 DNA reads TGTGCCAGCACCAAAAGGTCAGCTCATAATGAAAAACTGTTTTTT.

Concerning this clone itself: Relative to the germline gene, one junction end is altered; a read error may explain this. CDR3 amino acids: CASSDSFSADTQYF. The DNA of the CDR3 is TGTGCCAGCAGTGACTCATTCTCCGCAGATACGCAGTATTTT. The rearrangement uses TRBV6-5 and TRBJ2-3; no firm D call. The V gene's germline CDR1 is MNHEY and CDR2 SVGAGI. The CDR3 spans 14 residues.

The chain carries TRBV28 and TRBJ1-1; 8 nucleotides match TRBD1. The germline V gene has CDR1 MDHEN and CDR2 SYDVKM. The CDR3 length is 15 residues. V dropped 6 bases and J dropped 4; count of bases not matched to a gene: 10. The CDR3 nucleotides read TGTGCCAGCAGCCGCCCAGGGGGCTTTGGCACTGAAGCTTTCTTT. Its translation is CASSRPGGFGTEAFF.

The chain has TRBV2 and TRBJ2-1, with D possibly TRBD2 on 6 matching bases. Trimming took off 6 bases at V and 8 bases at J, with 11 bases between the two ends. CDR1 is SNHLY, CDR2 FYNNEI, per germline. The CDR3 contains 12 residues. The CDR3 DNA reads as TGTGCCAGCAGCCCGACGGGAGATGAGCAGTTCTTC. Translating it yields CASSPTGDEQFF.

This chain joins TRBV28 and TRBJ1-2; 7 bases align to TRBD1. Unmatched junction bases numbered 1, after V lost 2 bases and J lost 1 base. The CDR3 consists of 14 residues. The germline CDR1 and CDR2 sequences are MDHEN and SYDVKM. The CDR3 spells CASSLQGVNYGYTF. CDR3 coding DNA: TGTGCCAGCAGTTTACAGGGGGTTAACTATGGCTACACCTTC.

This clone showed up just once. The J gene is TRBJ2-2, the V gene TRBV9; D is unresolved. CDR1 is SGDLS and CDR2 is YYNGEE in the germline V gene. V was shortened by 1 base and J by 2 bases, with 9 bases between the two germline ends. The CDR3 totals 15 residues. Here the CDR3 reads CASSVIPTNTGELFF. Here the CDR3 DNA reads TGTGCCAGCAGCGTAATCCCCACAAACACCGGGGAGCTGTTTTTT.

This clone was seen once. Other nucleotide sequences from this sample produce the same CDR3. The chain employs TRBV19 and TRBJ1-1; 7 bases agree with TRBD1. V was pared by 1 base and J by 7 bases, with 3 bases of the junction left unmatched. This CDR3 is 13 amino acids long. Germline loops: CDR1 LNHDA, CDR2 SQIVND (reference sequence). CDR3 sequence reads: CASSIGRDSEAFF. The CDR3 nucleotides are TGTGCCAGTAGTATAGGCCGGGACAGTGAAGCTTTCTTT.

The chain is built from TRBV10-3 and TRBJ2-5, with a tentative D call TRBD1 (5 bases). This CDR3 has 17 amino acids. Trimming cost V 2 bases and J 1 base, with 17 bases left between them. Germline loops: CDR1 ENHRY, CDR2 SYGVKD. CDR3 in DNA: TGTGCCATCAGTGAGCCATCCCTTGAGGACATCCAAGAGACCCAGTACTTC. Translation: CAISEPSLEDIQETQYF.

The J gene is TRBJ2-1, the V gene TRBV5-1, with a tentative D call TRBD1 (6 bases). This CDR3 contains 16 residues. V lost 4 bases and J 7 bases, leaving 21 bases between the germline ends. Germline-derived CDR1 and CDR2 are SGHRS and YFSETQ. The CDR3 nucleotides are TGCGCCAGCAGCGCCCCGACAGGAAAGGGGTCAAATGAGCAGTTCTTC. Its translation: CASSAPTGKGSNEQFF.

The J gene is TRBJ2-1, the V gene TRBV5-5, with D perhaps TRBD1 (5 bases). Germline CDR1 reads SGHKS; CDR2 reads YYEKEE (reference sequence). The CDR3 loop spans 17 amino acids. V shed 1 base and J shed 0 bases, with 14 bases lying between them. The CDR3 spells CASSLYRPGLSYNEQFF. The CDR3 bases are TGTGCCAGCAGCTTGTATCGTCCAGGGCTCTCCTACAATGAGCAGTTCTTC.

The DNA of the CDR3 is TGTGCCAGCAGTGAGTATGAGACAGGGGACACTGAAGCTTTCTTT. Translation: CASSEYETGDTEAFF. The chain couples TRBV2 to TRBJ1-1, with 8 positions matching TRBD1. V shed 3 bases and J 3 bases; nucleotides not matched to a gene: 6. The CDR3 has 15 residues. The germline V gene has CDR1 SNHLY and CDR2 FYNNEI. Drawing the rest from reference TRBV2 and TRBJ1-1, the complete variable domain is EPEVTQTPSHQVTQMGQEVILRCVPISNHLYFYWYRQILGQKVEFLVSFYNNEISEKSEIFDDQFSVERPDGSNFTLKIRSTKLEDSAMYFCASSEYETGDTEAFFGQGTRLTVV.

The rearrangement uses TRBV19 and TRBJ2-3; 10 bases are a match to TRBD2. This CDR3 has 14 amino acids. V lost 7 bases to trimming and J lost 5 bases; unmatched junction nucleotides: 6. The germline V gene has CDR1 LNHDA and CDR2 SQIVND (reference sequence). The CDR3 coding sequence is TGTGCCAGTAACGTAGCGGGAGGTGGAGATACGCAGTATTTT. It translates to CASNVAGGGDTQYF. Filled out from reference TRBV19 and TRBJ2-3, the complete variable domain reads DGGITQSPKYLFRKEGQNVTLSCEQNLNHDAMYWYRQDPGQGLRLIYYSQIVNDFQKGDIAEGYSVSREKKESFPLTVTSAQKNPTAFYLCASNVAGGGDTQYFGPGTRLTVL.

The chain joins TRBV6-5 to TRBJ1-1; D gene uncertain. CDR3 length: 14 amino acids. Looked up from germline, CDR1 is MNHEY and CDR2 is SVGAGI. With 0 bases removed from V and 8 bases from J, the gap between germline ends came to 13 bases. CDR3 loop: CASSYSDQVGEAFF. The CDR3, as DNA: TGTGCCAGCAGTTACTCCGACCAGGTTGGGGAAGCTTTCTTT.

With regard to this clone: Other DNA sequences from this sample encode an identical CDR3 as well. The chain joins TRBV4-1 to TRBJ2-1; no clear D. Trimming left V 0 bases short and J 4 bases short, with 7 bases between. The CDR3 runs 14 residues. Germline V lookup: CDR1 MGHRA, CDR2 YSYEKL. The CDR3 nucleotides are TGCGCCAGCAGCCAAGATCTACTTTACAATGAGCAGTTCTTC. Translated: CASSQDLLYNEQFF.

The gene calls are TRBV11-1 and TRBJ2-2; either TRBD1 or TRBD2 may supply D (5 bases each). Germline V gene sequence: CDR1 SGHAT, CDR2 FQDESV (reference sequence). This CDR3 has 14 amino acids. Trimming removed 3 bases from V and 3 bases from J, with 8 bases in between. CDR3 nucleotides: TGTGCCAGCAGCTTGGGGACCTACACCGGGGAGCTGTTTTTT. It encodes CASSLGTYTGELFF.

V and J are TRBV12-5 and TRBJ1-5, with TRBD1 as a possible D gene (5 bases). This CDR3 is built from 12 residues. The germline V gene has CDR1 LGHNT and CDR2 FRNRAP. The V end lost 3 bases, the J end lost 12 bases, and 12 bases lay between the germline ends. The CDR3 reads CASGFGGRIQHF. As DNA, the CDR3 is TGTGCTAGTGGTTTTGGGGGGAGAATCCAGCATTTT.

The rearrangement uses TRBV2 and TRBJ2-5; D is ambiguous. The CDR3 length is 10 residues. Germline CDR1 is SNHLY and CDR2 is FYNNEI. The germline V and J ends were trimmed by 6 bases and 6 bases, with 5 bases remaining between them. CDR3 sequence: CASREKTQYF. In DNA form, the CDR3 reads TGTGCCAGCAGGGAGAAGACCCAGTACTTC.

The chain is built from TRBV7-2 and TRBJ1-5; 7 nucleotides line up with TRBD1. CDR1 is SGHTA, CDR2 FQGNSA, per germline. V lost 4 bases to trimming and J lost 9 bases; unmatched junction nucleotides: 6. This CDR3 contains 13 residues. CDR3 nucleotides: TGTGCCAGCAGCTCGGGACAGTGGGGGCCCCAGCATTTT. Its translation: CASSSGQWGPQHF.

This sequence joins TRBV7-2 and TRBJ2-3, with 11 nucleotides matching TRBD2. CDR1 is SGHTA and CDR2 is FQGNSA in the germline V gene. The CDR3 runs to 15 residues. J gave up 5 bases and V 2 bases, and 3 bases lay outside the gene matches. CDR3 loop: CASSLFGLAGDTQYF. As DNA, the CDR3 is TGTGCCAGCAGCTTATTCGGACTAGCGGGAGATACGCAGTATTTT.

This clone was seen a few times. The gene calls are TRBV5-4 and TRBJ2-2; D gene ambiguous. V was trimmed by 0 bases and J by 6 bases, leaving 3 bases between them. The CDR3 is 12 amino acids. Germline V lookup: CDR1 SGHNT, CDR2 YYREEE (reference sequence). The CDR3 loop is CASSLAAGELFF. CDR3 sequence (DNA): TGTGCCAGCAGCTTGGCGGCCGGGGAGCTGTTTTTT.

A note on this clone: Other DNA sequences within the sample encode an identical CDR3. The V gene is TRBV18, the J gene TRBJ1-1, with D uncertain. This CDR3 contains 13 residues. Deletions cut 0 bases from V and 1 base from J, with 3 bases between. Germline CDR1 and CDR2: KGHSH and LQKENI. The CDR3 region has the DNA TGTGCCAGCTCACCACCGGGGAACACTGAAGCTTTCTTT. Residues: CASSPPGNTEAFF.

The genes are TRBV7-9 and TRBJ1-3, with a possible D match to TRBD1 (5 bases). The CDR3 contains 14 residues. With 5 bases removed from V and 4 bases from J, the gap between germline ends came to 12 bases. Germline CDR1 SEHNR, CDR2 FQNEAQ (reference sequence). CDR3: CASSTPGRGNTIYF. The CDR3, as DNA: TGTGCCAGCAGCACGCCAGGGAGAGGAAACACCATATATTTT.

V and J are TRBV10-2 and TRBJ2-1, with D hard to call. Per the germline V gene, CDR1 is WSHSY and CDR2 is SAAADI. Trimming pared 4 bases from V and 1 base from J, leaving 11 bases between. The CDR3 runs to 15 residues. The DNA of the CDR3 is TGCGCCAGCAGTGGGTACCCACGATCCTACAATGAGCAGTTCTTC. Translated: CASSGYPRSYNEQFF.

The CDR3 DNA reads TGCGCCAGCAGCCAACAACGGGGGGGGTGGGAGACCCAGTACTTC. Amino acid sequence: CASSQQRGGWETQYF. The rearrangement links TRBV4-3 to TRBJ2-5; TRBD2 agrees at 8 bases. This CDR3 contains 15 residues. V lost 2 bases and J lost 5; bases outside the gene matches: 7. CDR1 and CDR2 (germline): LGHNA, YSLEER.

V and J are TRBV3-1 (or the pseudogene TRBV3-2) and TRBJ1-1; TRBD1 might be the D (5 bases). The V end was cut by 4 bases, the J end by 6 bases, with 15 bases between. CDR1 and CDR2 from the germline V gene are LGHDT and YNNKEL (reference sequence). CDR3 size: 14 residues. The CDR3 loop reads CASSPWTRGAEAFF. The CDR3 DNA sequence: TGTGCCAGCAGCCCCTGGACCCGGGGGGCTGAAGCTTTCTTT.

The rearrangement links TRBV6-5 to TRBJ2-3; D may correspond to TRBD1 or TRBD2 (5 bases each). The CDR3 is 16 amino acids. The V and J ends lost 1 base and 4 bases respectively, with 15 bases between them. CDR1 is MNHEY, CDR2 SVGAGI, per germline. The CDR3 DNA is TGTGCCAGCAGTTACTTCGGGGCCAGGTTAGCAGATACGCAGTATTTT. It translates to CASSYFGARLADTQYF.

The chain recombines TRBV18 with TRBJ1-5, with 12 bases that match TRBD1. This CDR3 contains 14 residues. V was clipped by 6 bases and J by 10 bases; unmatched bases: 7. CDR1 and CDR2 from the germline V gene are KGHSH and LQKENI. The DNA for the CDR3 is TGTGCCAGCTCGCCCGGGACAGGGGGCGCCCCCCAGCATTTT. Translated, it gives CASSPGTGGAPQHF.

The chain joins TRBV6-6 to TRBJ1-2; 7 bases are shared with TRBD1. This CDR3 is 15 amino acids long. The J segment lost 6 bases and the V segment lost 7 bases, leaving 14 bases of the junction unmatched. Germline CDR1 MNHNY, CDR2 SVGAGI (reference sequence). CDR3 in amino acids: CASTFTPRGVNGYTF. The CDR3 coding sequence is TGTGCCAGCACCTTTACCCCCAGGGGGGTAAATGGCTACACCTTC.